The 15 T cell receptor beta chains given below trace back to one sample, sequenced in a study of response to subunit inactivated influenza vaccine (dated 2018 in TCRdb). Libraries were constructed by RT-PCR. TCRdb shows the sequencer as Illumina HiSeq 2500. Using fastp at Q25 and MiXCR, TCRdb reprocessed the public reads and kept productive beta chains. When rows share a CDR3 protein, they turn into one entry using the most common DNA and genes. Within this sample are almost 600,000 distinct CDR3 sequences, with around 15% of them counted one time only. The top ten constitute 11% of the sample. The sequences come from PBMCs from blood, collected about 11 days after vaccination. All receptors come from a man aged 45-60 years who received an inactivated influenza vaccine. Donor details come from another sample of the same person, matched by shared clones.

The rearrangement uses TRBV5-1 and TRBJ2-7; TRBD1 aligns across 10 bases. Germline assignment: CDR1 SGHRS and CDR2 YFSETQ. V was clipped by 4 bases and J by 2 bases; unmatched bases: 6. The CDR3 is 15 amino acids. DNA of the CDR3: TGCGCCAGCAGCCCGGACAGGGGGGCGACCTACGAGCAGTACTTC. This sequence encodes CASSPDRGATYEQYF. Supplemented by reference TRBV5-1 and TRBJ2-7, the full variable domain reads KAGVTQTPRYLIKTRGQQVTLSCSPISGHRSVSWYQQTPGQGLQFLFEYFSETQRNKGNFPGRFSGRQFSNSRSEMNVSTLELGDSALYLCASSPDRGATYEQYFGPGTRLTVT.

This chain links TRBV6-5 with TRBJ2-3, with TRBD2 identical over 10 bases. The CDR3 length is 18 residues. Per germline, CDR1 MNHEY and CDR2 SVGAGI. Trimming at V came to 4 bases and at J to 1 base, leaving 11 bases not matched to a gene. As DNA, the CDR3 is TGTGCCAGCAGTTTACTTGCTAGCGGGAGAGGAGGCACAGATACGCAGTATTTT. Protein: CASSLLASGRGGTDTQYF.

The chain carries TRBV11-2 and TRBJ2-7; D possibly corresponds to TRBD2 (6 bases). This CDR3 has 19 amino acids. Trimming stripped 0 bases from V and 4 bases from J, with 25 bases between. Per the germline V gene, CDR1 is SGHAT and CDR2 is FQNNGV. For the CDR3, the DNA is TGTGCCAGCAGCTTAGATTTGGGTCTCCCGGGACTGGGCTTTTACGAGCAGTACTTC. Amino acids: CASSLDLGLPGLGFYEQYF.

This clonotype occurred a few times. The gene calls are TRBV21-1 and TRBJ2-7; TRBD1 is the table's D call, not checked against the DNA. TRBV21-1 is annotated as a pseudogene. This CDR3 has 13 residues. Here the CDR3 reads CASSKLAGNEQYF. CDR3 nucleotide sequence: TGTGCCAGCAGCAAATTGGCCGGGAACGAGCAGTACTTC.

The V and J genes are TRBV2 and TRBJ2-7; 8 nucleotides line up with TRBD2. CDR1 is SNHLY, CDR2 FYNNEI, per germline. The CDR3 has 13 residues. The V gene end was trimmed by 6 bases and the J gene end by 3 bases; junction bases not matched to a gene: 4. This CDR3 is CASRSGSFYEQYF. CDR3 coding DNA: TGTGCCAGCAGAAGCGGGAGTTTCTACGAGCAGTACTTC.

This clonotype was observed a handful of times. The chain combines TRBV2 with TRBJ2-7; TRBD2 matches 7 bases. Germline CDR1 and CDR2: SNHLY and FYNNEI. Unmatched junction bases numbered 12, after V lost 0 bases and J lost 7 bases. CDR3 size: 16 residues. The CDR3 sequence is CASSEALRDTGGEQYF. CDR3 bases: TGTGCCAGCAGTGAAGCGCTTCGAGACACCGGGGGGGAGCAGTACTTC.

The chain combines TRBV12-3 or TRBV12-4 with TRBJ2-5; 11 bases are shared with TRBD1. V shed 8 bases and J 10 bases; nucleotides not matched to a gene: 6. The CDR3 spans 12 residues. The CDR3 spells CASLRTGGFQYF. CDR3 DNA: TGTGCCAGCTTACGGACAGGGGGCTTCCAGTACTTC.

This clonotype was counted ten times or more. The chain couples TRBV7-9 to TRBJ1-1; 7 nucleotides match TRBD1. The junction had 2 bases not matched to a gene; V was cut back by 4 bases and J by 6 bases. The CDR3 runs to 12 residues. Germline CDR1 reads SEHNR; CDR2 reads FQNEAQ (reference sequence). The CDR3 region is CASSYGTAEAFF. CDR3 sequence (DNA): TGTGCCAGCAGCTACGGGACAGCTGAAGCTTTCTTT. Full variable domain (rest looked up from reference TRBV7-9 and TRBJ1-1): DTGVSQNPRHKITKRGQNVTFRCDPISEHNRLYWYRQTLGQGPEFLTYFQNEAQLEKSRLLSDRFSAERPKGSFSTLEIQRTEQGDSAMYLCASSYGTAEAFFGQGTRLTVV.

This chain connects TRBV7-2 to TRBJ1-5; perhaps TRBD1 as D (6 bases). Trimming left V 6 bases short and J 7 bases short, with 10 bases between. This CDR3 spans 12 amino acids. Per the germline V gene, CDR1 is SGHTA and CDR2 is FQGNSA. In nucleotides, the CDR3 is TGTGCCAGCAGACAGGGAGGGCAGCCCCAGCATTTT. This codes for CASRQGGQPQHF. The full variable domain, completed using reference TRBV7-2 and TRBJ1-5, is GAGVSQSPSNKVTEKGKDVELRCDPISGHTALYWYRQSLGQGLEFLIYFQGNSAPDKSGLPSDRFSAERTGGSVSTLTIQRTQQEDSAVYLCASRQGGQPQHFGDGTRLSIL.

The V gene is TRBV5-1, the J gene TRBJ2-5, with D unresolved. Trimming stripped 0 bases from V and 0 bases from J, with 12 bases between. The length of the CDR3 is 16 residues. Germline V gives CDR1 SGHRS, CDR2 YFSETQ. CDR3 in amino acids: CASSLATHQYQETQYF. The CDR3 DNA sequence: TGCGCCAGCAGCTTGGCCACACACCAGTACCAAGAGACCCAGTACTTC.

This clonotype was counted many times. J is TRBJ2-7 and V is TRBV6-5; TRBD1 matches 7 bases. This CDR3 contains 15 residues. The germline CDR1 and CDR2 sequences are MNHEY and SVGAGI. Trimming took 0 bases from V and 3 from J; bases not matched to a gene: 5. The CDR3 loop is CASSYSRGRIYEQYF. The CDR3 nucleotides are TGTGCCAGCAGTTACTCAAGGGGGCGTATCTACGAGCAGTACTTC.

The rearrangement joins TRBV6-4 to TRBJ2-1; TRBD1 matches 9 bases. The CDR3 spans 16 residues. J lost 9 bases, V lost 4 bases, and 13 bases had no gene match. In germline, CDR1 is MRHNA, CDR2 SNTAGT. CDR3: CASSGLRTGVVGEQFF. The CDR3 DNA follows: TGTGCCAGCAGTGGCTTAAGGACAGGGGTAGTCGGTGAGCAGTTCTTC.

This clonotype turned up a few times. This rearrangement joins TRBV14 to TRBJ2-1; perhaps TRBD2 as D (5 bases). V lost 3 bases to trimming and J lost 8 bases, with 17 bases between them. Germline CDR1 SGHDN, CDR2 FVKESK. This CDR3 has 15 residues. In nucleotides, the CDR3 is TGTGCCAGCAGCCAGGAAGTATTAGCGCTAGATGAGCAGTTCTTC. Its translation: CASSQEVLALDEQFF.

This chain joins TRBV29-1 and TRBJ2-6; TRBD1 matches at 7 bases. Germline V gene lookup returns CDR1 SQVTM and CDR2 ANQGSEA. The CDR3 runs 16 residues. V dropped 7 bases and J dropped 3; count of bases not matched to a gene: 12. The CDR3 is CSALGGPPYGANVLTF. CDR3 sequence (DNA): TGCAGCGCTTTAGGGGGCCCCCCGTATGGGGCCAACGTCCTGACTTTC. Supplemented by reference TRBV29-1 and TRBJ2-6, the full variable domain reads SAVISQKPSRDICQRGTSLTIQCQVDSQVTMMFWYRQQPGQSLTLIATANQGSEATYESGFVIDKFPISRPNLTFSTLTVSNMSPEDSSIYLCSALGGPPYGANVLTFGAGSRLTVL.

The chain has TRBV5-1 and TRBJ1-2; 7 bases are shared with TRBD1. The CDR3 is made up of 14 amino acids. Germline V gene sequence: CDR1 SGHRS, CDR2 YFSETQ. With V trimmed by 4 bases and J by 1 base, 4 bases remained unmatched. CDR3 in DNA: TGCGCCAGCAGCACACAGGGGATTAACTATGGCTACACCTTC. Its translation is CASSTQGINYGYTF.